A selection of T cell receptor beta chains follows, all from one sample in a study of T cells after yellow fever vaccination. In TCRdb, the 5' RACE reads were re-called with MiXCR into one record per CDR3 protein. The repertoire holds roughly 250,000 distinct CDR3 sequences, with 10% to 15% as singletons. The material sequenced was CD4+ T cells sorted from PBMCs, taken 45 days after the yellow fever booster vaccination. The receptors were sampled from a man younger than 40 who received the YFV17D yellow fever vaccine. Each CDR3 is given without its conserved first and last residue. Expanded clones get a size class; other rows say once, few or many, or leave the size out.

J gene	V gene	clone size	CDR3 protein
TRBJ2-6	TRBV25-1	few	ASSHLWGANVLT
TRBJ2-1	TRBV20-1	NA	SADGLAGVSNEQF
TRBJ2-2	TRBV20-1	few	SARDRGLGDTGELF
TRBJ1-4	TRBV6-1	NA	ASRTGGGEKLF
TRBJ1-5	TRBV6-5	few	ASSYLAQPQH
TRBJ1-1	TRBV20-1	many	SARGWGNTEAF
TRBJ2-7	TRBV7-9	many	ASSSDWTPRTEQY
TRBJ1-4	TRBV10-3	few	AIQDPLRSEKLF
TRBJ2-1	TRBV12-3/TRBV12-4	NA	ASRKRDFYNEQF
TRBJ1-2	TRBV6-2/TRBV6-3	NA	ASSRGGHGYT
TRBJ2-5	TRBV6-4	many	ASRDKFQETQY
TRBJ2-3	TRBV12-3/TRBV12-4	NA	ASSLAGGPHTQY
TRBJ2-5	TRBV7-9	few	ASSPGSRTQY
TRBJ1-2	TRBV10-1	few	ASSEFRGQGYT
TRBJ2-7	TRBV7-2	NA	ASSFGTLSYEQY
TRBJ1-5	TRBV7-8	NA	ASSLVMADGNQPQH
TRBJ2-7	TRBV18	few	ASSPTAGPSYEQY
TRBJ2-6	TRBV5-6	NA	ASSFSPLGFSGANVLT
TRBJ2-1	TRBV5-4	few	ASSGPGLSYNEQF
TRBJ2-5	TRBV7-9	few	ASSSSLAGVETQY
TRBJ1-5	TRBV5-1	few	ASSLAGVGQPQH
TRBJ2-3	TRBV29-1	NA	SVLRDTQY
TRBJ2-6	TRBV19	once	ASLKAGANVLT
TRBJ2-7	TRBV11-1	few	ASSQGQSGTTYRQY
TRBJ1-1	TRBV11-1	few	ASSAPRGQMGVHTEAF
TRBJ2-2	TRBV12-3/TRBV12-4	NA	ASSPGLAAYTGELF
TRBJ2-7	TRBV7-2	NA	ASSLRDRMGYEQY
TRBJ1-5	TRBV28	few	ASSRLNSNQPQH
TRBJ2-6	TRBV18	NA	ASSPRGSSGANVLT
TRBJ1-1	TRBV20-1	few	SARDGQSKKSEAF
TRBJ2-7	TRBV20-1	few	SARDRASAYEQY
TRBJ2-7	TRBV5-1	many	ASSNEGLASLLAGSYEQY
TRBJ2-3	TRBV20-1	many	SASKTSGRDTQY
TRBJ2-4	TRBV6-2/TRBV6-3	NA	ASSYRPRTGENIQY
TRBJ2-5	TRBV4-2	few	ASSQGVNLGTQY
TRBJ2-1	TRBV20-1	many	SAYSTGTSSNEQF
TRBJ1-5	TRBV12-3/TRBV12-4	few	ASSSGFYQPQH
TRBJ2-2	TRBV11-3	NA	ASSPSTSGTGELF
TRBJ2-7	TRBV7-3	NA	ASSLNKGYEQY
TRBJ2-5	TRBV18	NA	ASSARTRQETQY
TRBJ2-5	TRBV7-8	few	ASSLGDSGLETQY
TRBJ2-1	TRBV2	few	AIRGDSSYNEQF